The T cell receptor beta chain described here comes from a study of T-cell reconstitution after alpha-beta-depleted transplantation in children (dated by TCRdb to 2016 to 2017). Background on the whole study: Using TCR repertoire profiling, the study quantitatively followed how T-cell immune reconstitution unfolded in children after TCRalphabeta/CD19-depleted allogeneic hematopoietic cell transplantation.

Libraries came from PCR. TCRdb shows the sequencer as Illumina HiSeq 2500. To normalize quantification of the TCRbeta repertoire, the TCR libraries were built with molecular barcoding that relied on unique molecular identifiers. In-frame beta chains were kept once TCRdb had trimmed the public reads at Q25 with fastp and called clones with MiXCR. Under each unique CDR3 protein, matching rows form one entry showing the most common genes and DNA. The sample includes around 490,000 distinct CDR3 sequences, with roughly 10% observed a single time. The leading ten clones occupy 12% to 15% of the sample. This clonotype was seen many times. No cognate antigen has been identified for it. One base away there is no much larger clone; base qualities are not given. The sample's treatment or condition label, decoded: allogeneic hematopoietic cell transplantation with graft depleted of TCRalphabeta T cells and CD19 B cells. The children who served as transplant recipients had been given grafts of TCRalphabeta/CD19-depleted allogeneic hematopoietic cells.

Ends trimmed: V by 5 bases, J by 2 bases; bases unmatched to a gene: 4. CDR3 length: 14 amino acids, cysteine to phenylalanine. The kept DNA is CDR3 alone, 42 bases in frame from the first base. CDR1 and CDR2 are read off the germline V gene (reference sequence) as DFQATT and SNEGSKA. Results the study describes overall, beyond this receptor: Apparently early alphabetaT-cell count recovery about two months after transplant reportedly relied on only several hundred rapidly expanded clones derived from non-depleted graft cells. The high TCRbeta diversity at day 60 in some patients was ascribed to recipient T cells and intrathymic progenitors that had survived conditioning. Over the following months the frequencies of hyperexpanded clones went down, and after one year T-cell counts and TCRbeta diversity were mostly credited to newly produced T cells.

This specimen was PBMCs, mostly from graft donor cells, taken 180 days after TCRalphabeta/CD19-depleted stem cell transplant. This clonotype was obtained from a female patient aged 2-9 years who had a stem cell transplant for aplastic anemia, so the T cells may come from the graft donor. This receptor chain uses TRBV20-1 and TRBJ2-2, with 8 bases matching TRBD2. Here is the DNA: TGCAGTGCTGCCGGGACTAGAAACACCGGGGAGCTGTTTTTT. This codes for CSAAGTRNTGELFF.